This TCR beta chain came from a study of siplizumab effects on memory and regulatory T cells. Only in-frame clones appear in the TCRdb table, and some are missing; sequencing was by immunoSEQ multiplex PCR. Of some 100,000 clones listed, roughly 92% are singletons. Germline V lookup: CDR1 MDHEN, CDR2 SYDVKM. There are 11 residues in the CDR3. V lost 7 bases and J lost 9, with 12 bases in between. Sequenced: Tregs sorted from blood. The V call is TRBV28, the J call TRBJ1-1; no firm D call. This sequence originates from a human donor in good health. The CDR3 reads CASIGSPKAFF. CDR3 DNA: TGTGCCAGCATCGGGTCGCCGAAAGCTTTCTTT.